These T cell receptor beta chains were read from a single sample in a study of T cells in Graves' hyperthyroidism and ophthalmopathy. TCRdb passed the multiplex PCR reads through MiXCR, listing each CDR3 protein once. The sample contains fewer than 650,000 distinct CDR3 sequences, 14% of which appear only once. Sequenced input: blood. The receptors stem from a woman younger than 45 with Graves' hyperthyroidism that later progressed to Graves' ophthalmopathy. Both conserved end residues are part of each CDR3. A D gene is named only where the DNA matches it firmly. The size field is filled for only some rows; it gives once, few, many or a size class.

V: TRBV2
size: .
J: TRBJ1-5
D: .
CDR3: CASSDEMGNQPQHF
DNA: TGTGCCAGCAGTGACGAAATGGGGAATCAGCCCCAGCATTTT

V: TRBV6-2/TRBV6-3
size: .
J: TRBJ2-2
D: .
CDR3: CASSGIETLVRELFF
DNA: TGTGCCAGCTCGGGGATCGAGACTCTAGTCAGGGAGCTGTTTTTT

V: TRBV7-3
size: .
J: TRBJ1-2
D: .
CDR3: CASSPGGRLNYGYTF
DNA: TGTGCCAGCAGTCCGGGGGGTCGCCTTAACTATGGCTACACCTTC

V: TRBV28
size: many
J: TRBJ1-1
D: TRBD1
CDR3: CASSPGTGGADTEAFF
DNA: TGTGCCAGCAGTCCGGGGACAGGGGGCGCGGACACTGAAGCTTTCTTT

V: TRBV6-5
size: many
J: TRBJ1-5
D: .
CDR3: CASSYSPGASNQPQHF
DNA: TGTGCCAGCAGTTACTCGCCAGGGGCGAGCAATCAGCCCCAGCATTTT

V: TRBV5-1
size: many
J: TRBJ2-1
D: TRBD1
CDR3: CASSLGTGTNEQFF
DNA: TGCGCCAGCAGCTTGGGGACAGGGACCAATGAGCAGTTCTTC

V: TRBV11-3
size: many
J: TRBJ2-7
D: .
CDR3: CASSDSSAGEIRWQYF
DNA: TGTGCCAGCAGCGACTCATCCGCCGGGGAAATCCGTTGGCAGTACTTC

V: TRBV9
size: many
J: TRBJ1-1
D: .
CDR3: CASSLDPGILGNTEAFF
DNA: TGTGCCAGCAGCCTCGACCCAGGGATTTTGGGGAACACTGAAGCTTTCTTT

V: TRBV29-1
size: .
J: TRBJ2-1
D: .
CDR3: CSVVRGEERQFF
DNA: TGCAGCGTTGTGAGGGGGGAGGAACGGCAGTTCTTC

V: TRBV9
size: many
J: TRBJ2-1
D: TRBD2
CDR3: CASSVPSVASGSRVDEQFF
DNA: TGTGCCAGCAGCGTTCCCAGCGTGGCTAGCGGGAGCAGGGTCGATGAGCAGTTCTTC

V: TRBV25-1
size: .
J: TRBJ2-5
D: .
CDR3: CASSEYRGLETQYF
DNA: TGTGCCAGCAGTGAATATCGGGGGCTTGAGACCCAGTACTTC

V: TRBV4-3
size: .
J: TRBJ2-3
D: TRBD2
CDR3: CASSQLLAGGPSDTQYF
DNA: TGCGCCAGCAGCCAATTACTTGCGGGAGGGCCCAGTGATACGCAGTATTTT

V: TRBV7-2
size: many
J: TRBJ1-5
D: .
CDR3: CASSLDGRKDQPQHF
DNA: TGTGCCAGCAGCTTAGACGGGCGGAAGGATCAGCCCCAGCATTTT

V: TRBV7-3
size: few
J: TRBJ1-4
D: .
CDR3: CASSLQTGEKLFF
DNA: TGTGCCAGCAGCTTACAAACGGGTGAAAAACTGTTTTTT

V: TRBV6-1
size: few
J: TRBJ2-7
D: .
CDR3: CASSQTLSSYEQYF
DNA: TGTGCCAGCAGTCAGACGCTGAGCTCCTACGAGCAGTACTTC

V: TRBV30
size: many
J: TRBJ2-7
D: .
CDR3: CAWSVLGYEQYF
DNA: TGTGCCTGGAGTGTACTGGGTTACGAGCAGTACTTC

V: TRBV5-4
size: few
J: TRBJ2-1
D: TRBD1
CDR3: CASTQAGTGGIEQFF
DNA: TGTGCCAGCACCCAGGCCGGGACAGGGGGCATTGAGCAGTTCTTC

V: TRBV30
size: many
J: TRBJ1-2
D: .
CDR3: CAWSYEGSAGYTF
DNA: TGTGCCTGGAGTTACGAGGGGTCGGCTGGCTACACCTTC

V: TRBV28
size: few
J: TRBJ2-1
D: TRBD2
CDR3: CASSSLLAGPNEQFF
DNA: TGTGCCAGCAGTTCCTTACTAGCGGGACCCAATGAGCAGTTCTTC

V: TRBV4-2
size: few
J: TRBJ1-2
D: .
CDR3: CASSYLGQGDNYGYTF
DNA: TGTGCCAGCAGCTATTTGGGCCAGGGTGATAACTATGGCTACACCTTC

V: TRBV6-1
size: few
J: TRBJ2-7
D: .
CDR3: CASSYLGGSYEQYF
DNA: TGTGCCAGCAGTTATCTAGGGGGCTCCTACGAGCAGTACTTC

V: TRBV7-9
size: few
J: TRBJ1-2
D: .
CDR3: CASNEGGNYGYTF
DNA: TGTGCCAGCAATGAGGGAGGTAACTATGGCTACACCTTC

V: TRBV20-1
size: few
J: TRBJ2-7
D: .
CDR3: CSARARARGDEQYF
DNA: TGCAGTGCTAGAGCCCGGGCCCGTGGGGACGAGCAGTACTTC

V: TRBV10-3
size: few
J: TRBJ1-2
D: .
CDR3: CAISETDYGYTF
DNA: TGTGCCATCAGTGAAACAGACTATGGCTACACCTTC

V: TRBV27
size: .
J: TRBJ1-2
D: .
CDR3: CASTTGNVGYTF
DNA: TGTGCCAGTACTACAGGAAATGTTGGCTACACCTTC

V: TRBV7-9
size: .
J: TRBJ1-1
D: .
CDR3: CASSDPLGGKENTEAFF
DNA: TGTGCCAGCAGCGATCCCTTGGGGGGCAAGGAGAACACTGAAGCTTTCTTT

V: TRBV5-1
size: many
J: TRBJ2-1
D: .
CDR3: CASSGGTNAQFF
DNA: TGCGCCAGCAGCGGGGGGACAAACGCGCAGTTCTTC

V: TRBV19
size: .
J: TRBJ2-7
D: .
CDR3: CASSIGDSPYEQYF
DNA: TGTGCCAGTAGTATAGGTGACAGCCCCTACGAGCAGTACTTC

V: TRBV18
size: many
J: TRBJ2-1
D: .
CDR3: CASSLDLSSYNEQFF
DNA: TGTGCCAGCTCTCTAGATCTGAGCTCCTACAATGAGCAGTTCTTC

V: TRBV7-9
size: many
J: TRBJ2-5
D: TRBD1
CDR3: CASIAGQGEETQYF
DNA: TGTGCCAGCATCGCGGGACAGGGGGAAGAGACCCAGTACTTC

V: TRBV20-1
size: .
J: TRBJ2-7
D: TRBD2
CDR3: CSARVPGGSEQYF
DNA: TGCAGTGCTAGAGTCCCGGGGGGTAGCGAGCAGTACTTC

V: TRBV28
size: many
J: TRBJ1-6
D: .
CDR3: CASSLMDGYNSPLHF
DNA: TGTGCCAGCAGTTTGATGGACGGATATAATTCACCCCTCCACTTT

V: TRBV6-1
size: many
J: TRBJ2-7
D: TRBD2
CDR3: CASSHYLAGESLEQYF
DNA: TGTGCCAGCAGTCACTACCTAGCGGGGGAATCCCTCGAGCAGTACTTC

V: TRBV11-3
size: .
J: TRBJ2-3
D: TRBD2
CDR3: CASSLSTSGGTDTQYF
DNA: TGTGCCAGCAGCTTATCAACTAGCGGAGGCACAGATACGCAGTATTTT

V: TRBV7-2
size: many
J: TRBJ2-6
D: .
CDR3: CASSQDSNVLTF
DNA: TGTGCCAGCAGCCAGGACAGCAACGTCCTGACTTTC

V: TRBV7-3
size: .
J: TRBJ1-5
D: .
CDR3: CASSLGGGVKQPQHF
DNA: TGTGCCAGCAGCTTAGGTGGGGGTGTTAAGCAGCCCCAGCATTTT

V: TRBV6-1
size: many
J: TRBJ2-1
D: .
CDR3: CASSDKHPVVRGSYNEQFF
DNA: TGTGCCAGCAGTGATAAACACCCAGTGGTACGAGGCTCCTACAATGAGCAGTTCTTC

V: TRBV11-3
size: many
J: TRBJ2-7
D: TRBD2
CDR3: CASSFGRGTSYEQYF
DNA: TGTGCCAGCAGCTTCGGGCGGGGGACCTCCTACGAGCAGTACTTC

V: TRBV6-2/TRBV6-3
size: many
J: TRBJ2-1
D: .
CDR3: CASSLLGGDSQFF
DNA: TGTGCCAGCAGTCTTCTAGGGGGTGATTCCCAGTTCTTC

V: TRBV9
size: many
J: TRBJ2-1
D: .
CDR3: CASSPRLAGSYNEQFF
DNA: TGTGCCAGCAGCCCACGCCTAGCAGGATCCTACAATGAGCAGTTCTTC

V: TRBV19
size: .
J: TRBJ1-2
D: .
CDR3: CASSTGGHGPWTF
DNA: TGTGCCAGTAGTACTGGGGGGCATGGCCCTTGGACCTTC

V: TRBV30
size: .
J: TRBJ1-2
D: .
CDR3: CAWRQAGGYGYTF
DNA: TGTGCCTGGAGACAGGCGGGGGGCTATGGCTACACCTTC

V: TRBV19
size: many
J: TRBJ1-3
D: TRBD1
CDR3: CASWRTGSGNTIYF
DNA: TGTGCCAGCTGGAGGACAGGCTCTGGAAACACCATATATTTT

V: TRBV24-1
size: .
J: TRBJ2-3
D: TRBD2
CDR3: CATSWGLAGEGDTQYF
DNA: TGTGCCACCAGTTGGGGTCTAGCGGGAGAAGGAGATACGCAGTATTTT

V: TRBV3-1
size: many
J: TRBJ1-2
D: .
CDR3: CASSHRVNYGYTF
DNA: TGTGCCAGCAGTCACAGGGTTAACTATGGCTACACCTTC

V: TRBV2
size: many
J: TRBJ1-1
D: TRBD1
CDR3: CASSGAGGTEAFF
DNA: TGTGCCAGCAGTGGGGCAGGGGGCACTGAAGCTTTCTTT

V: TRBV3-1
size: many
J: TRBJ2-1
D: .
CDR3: CASSPVPRGNEQFF
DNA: TGTGCCAGCAGCCCGGTACCGCGGGGCAATGAGCAGTTCTTC

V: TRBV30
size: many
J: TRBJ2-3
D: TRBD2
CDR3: CALSGREGPTDTQYF
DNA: TGTGCCCTCAGTGGGCGGGAGGGCCCGACAGATACGCAGTATTTT

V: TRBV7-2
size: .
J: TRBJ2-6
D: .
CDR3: CASSPLGRSGANVLTF
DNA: TGTGCCAGCAGCCCCTTAGGTAGGTCTGGGGCCAACGTCCTGACTTTC

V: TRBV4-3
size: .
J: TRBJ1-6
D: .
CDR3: CASSQEYRINSPLHF
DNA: TGCGCCAGCAGCCAAGAGTACAGGATAAATTCACCCCTCCACTTT

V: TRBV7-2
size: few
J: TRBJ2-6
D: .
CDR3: CASSRPSSGANVLTF
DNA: TGTGCCAGCAGCAGGCCCAGCTCTGGGGCCAACGTCCTGACTTTC

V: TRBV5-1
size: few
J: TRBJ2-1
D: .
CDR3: CASSLAGTHNEQFF
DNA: TGCGCCAGCAGCTTGGCTGGGACCCACAATGAGCAGTTCTTC

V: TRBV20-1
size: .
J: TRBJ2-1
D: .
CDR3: CSASGGLSSYNEQFF
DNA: TGCAGTGCTAGCGGGGGCCTTAGCTCCTACAATGAGCAGTTCTTC

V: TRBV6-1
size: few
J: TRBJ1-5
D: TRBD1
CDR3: CASRGSGTGNQPQHF
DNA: TGTGCCAGCAGGGGCTCCGGGACAGGGAATCAGCCCCAGCATTTT